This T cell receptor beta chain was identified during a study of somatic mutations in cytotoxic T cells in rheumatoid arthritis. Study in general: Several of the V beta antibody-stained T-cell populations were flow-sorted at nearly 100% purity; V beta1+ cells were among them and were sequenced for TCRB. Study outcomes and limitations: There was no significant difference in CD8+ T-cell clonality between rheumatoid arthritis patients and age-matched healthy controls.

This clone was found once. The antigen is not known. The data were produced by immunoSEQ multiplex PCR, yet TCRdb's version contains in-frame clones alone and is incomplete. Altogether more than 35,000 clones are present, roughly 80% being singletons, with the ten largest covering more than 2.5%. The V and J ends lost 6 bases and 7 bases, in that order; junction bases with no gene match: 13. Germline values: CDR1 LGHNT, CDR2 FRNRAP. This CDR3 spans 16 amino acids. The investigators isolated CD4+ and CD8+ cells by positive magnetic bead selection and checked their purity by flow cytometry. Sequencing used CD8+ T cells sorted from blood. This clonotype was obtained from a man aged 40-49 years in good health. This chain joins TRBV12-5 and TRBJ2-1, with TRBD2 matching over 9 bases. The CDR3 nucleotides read TGTGCTAGTGGCAGCTCAGCGGGAGGAGCCGGTAATGAGCAGTTCTTC. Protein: CASGSSAGGAGNEQFF.